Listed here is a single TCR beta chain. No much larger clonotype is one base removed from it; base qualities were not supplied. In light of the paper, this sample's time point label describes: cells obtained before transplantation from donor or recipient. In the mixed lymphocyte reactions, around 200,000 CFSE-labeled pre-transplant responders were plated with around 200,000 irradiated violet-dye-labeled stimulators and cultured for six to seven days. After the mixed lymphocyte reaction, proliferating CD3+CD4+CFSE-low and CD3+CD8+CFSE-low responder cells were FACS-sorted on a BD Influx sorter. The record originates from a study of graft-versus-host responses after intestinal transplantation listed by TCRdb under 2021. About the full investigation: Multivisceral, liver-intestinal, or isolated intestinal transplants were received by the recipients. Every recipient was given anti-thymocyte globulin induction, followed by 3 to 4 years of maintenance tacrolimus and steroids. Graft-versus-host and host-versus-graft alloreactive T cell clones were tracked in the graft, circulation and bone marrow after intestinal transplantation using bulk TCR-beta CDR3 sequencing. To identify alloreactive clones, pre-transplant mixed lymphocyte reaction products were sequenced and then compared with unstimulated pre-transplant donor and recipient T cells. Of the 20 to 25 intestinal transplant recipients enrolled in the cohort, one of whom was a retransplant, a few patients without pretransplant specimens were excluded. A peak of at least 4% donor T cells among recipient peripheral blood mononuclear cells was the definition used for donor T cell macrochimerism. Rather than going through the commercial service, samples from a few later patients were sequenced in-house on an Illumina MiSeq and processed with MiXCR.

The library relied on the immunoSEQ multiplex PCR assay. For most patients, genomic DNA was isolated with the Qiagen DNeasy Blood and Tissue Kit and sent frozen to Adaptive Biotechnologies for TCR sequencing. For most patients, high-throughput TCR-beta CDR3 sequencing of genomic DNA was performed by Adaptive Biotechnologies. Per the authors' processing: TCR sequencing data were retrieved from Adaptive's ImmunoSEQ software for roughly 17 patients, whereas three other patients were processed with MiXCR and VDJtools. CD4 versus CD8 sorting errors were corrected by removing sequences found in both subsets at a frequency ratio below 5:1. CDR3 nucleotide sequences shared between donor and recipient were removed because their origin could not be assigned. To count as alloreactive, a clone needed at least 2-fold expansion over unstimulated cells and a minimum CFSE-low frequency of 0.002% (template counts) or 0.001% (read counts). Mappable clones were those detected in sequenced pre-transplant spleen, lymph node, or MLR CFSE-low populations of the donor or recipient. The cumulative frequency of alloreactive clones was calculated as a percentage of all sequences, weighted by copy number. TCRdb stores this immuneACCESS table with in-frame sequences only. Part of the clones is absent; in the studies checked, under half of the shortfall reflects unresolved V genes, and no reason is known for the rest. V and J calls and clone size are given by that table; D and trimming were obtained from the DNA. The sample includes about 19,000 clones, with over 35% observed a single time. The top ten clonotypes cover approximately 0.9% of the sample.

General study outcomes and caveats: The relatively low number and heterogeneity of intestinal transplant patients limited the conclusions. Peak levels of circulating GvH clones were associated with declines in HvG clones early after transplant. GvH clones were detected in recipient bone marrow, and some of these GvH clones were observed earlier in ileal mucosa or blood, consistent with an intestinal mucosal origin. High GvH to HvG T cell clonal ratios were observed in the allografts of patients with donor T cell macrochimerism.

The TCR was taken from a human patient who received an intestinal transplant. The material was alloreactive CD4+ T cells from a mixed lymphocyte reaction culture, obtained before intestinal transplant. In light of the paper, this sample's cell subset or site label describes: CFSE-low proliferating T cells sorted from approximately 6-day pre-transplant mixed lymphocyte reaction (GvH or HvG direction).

The DNA reads as follows: TGCGCCAGCAGCTCTGGTCACACGAGGGGGAATGAGCAGTTCTTC. It translates to CASSSGHTRGNEQFF. Recombination linked TRBV5-1 to TRBJ2-1; TRBD1 might be the D gene, on 6 matching bases. The V end loses 3 bases and the J end loses 7 bases, and a stretch of 17 bases separates them. The CDR3, cysteine through phenylalanine, is 15 amino acids long. Of the read, only the CDR3 DNA is kept; its 45 bases are in frame from base 1. From a lookup of the germline V gene, CDR1 and CDR2 are SGHRS and YFSETQ.